These 28 T cell receptor beta chains were sequenced from one sample in a study of blood T cell repertoires in COVID-19. Some clones are missing from TCRdb's copy, which holds only in-frame ones; the method was immunoSEQ multiplex PCR. This table holds a few hundred thousand clones, about 90% found once. Sequencing was carried out using peripheral blood. The source of these receptors is a man between 60 and 75 years old with acute or convalescent COVID-19.

V gene TRBV28 combines with J gene TRBJ1-1; 7 bases are a match to TRBD1. This CDR3 contains 16 residues. V lost 6 bases, J lost 7 bases, and 17 bases stayed unmatched. Germline V CDR1 and CDR2: MDHEN, SYDVKM. DNA for the CDR3: TGTGCCAGCAGCCGCTGGGACAGCCTGGGTATAAATGAAGCTTTCTTT. Translated: CASSRWDSLGINEAFF. Variable domain in full (rest from reference TRBV28 and TRBJ1-1): DVKVTQSSRYLVKRTGEKVFLECVQDMDHENMFWYRQDPGLGLRLIYFSYDVKMKEKGDIPEGYSVSREKKERFSLILESASTNQTSMYLCASSRWDSLGINEAFFGQGTRLTVV.

The J gene is TRBJ2-2, the V gene TRBV5-8; possible D gene TRBD1, 6 bases. Germline loops: CDR1 SGHTS, CDR2 YDEGEE. The V end was cut by 9 bases, the J end by 6 bases, with 24 bases between. This CDR3 has 16 amino acids. The chain's CDR3 is CATTGSTGYSAGELFF. The CDR3 nucleotides read TGTGCCACGACGGGTAGTACAGGGTATTCGGCCGGGGAGCTGTTTTTT.

This chain uses TRBV5-6 with TRBJ2-4; D possibly corresponds to TRBD2 (5 bases). V was clipped by 4 bases and J by 0 bases, with 8 bases between them. The CDR3 spans 14 residues. Germline V CDR1 and CDR2: SGHDT, YYEEEE. CDR3 coding DNA: TGTGCCAGCAGCCTGGCGGGAGCCAAAAACATTCAGTACTTC. Its translation is CASSLAGAKNIQYF.

The rearrangement uses TRBV6-2 or TRBV6-3 and TRBJ2-5; D uncertain. V lost 2 bases and J lost 4, with 23 bases in between. The germline gives CDR1 MNHEY, CDR2 SVGEGT. The CDR3 runs to 18 residues. The CDR3, as DNA: TGTGCCAGCAGTTACCTCCTTTTAAGCAACCCCTGGAGAGAGACCCAGTACTTC. Translation: CASSYLLLSNPWRETQYF.

The chain is built from TRBV9 and TRBJ2-1; 11 bases map to TRBD2. In germline, CDR1 is SGDLS, CDR2 YYNGEE. The CDR3 is 14 amino acids. The trim removed 7 bases at V and 6 bases at J, leaving 6 bases unmatched. The CDR3 nucleotides are TGTGCCAGCCGTTCTAGCGGGAGGTTCAATGAGCAGTTCTTC. The encoded protein is CASRSSGRFNEQFF.

The chain carries TRBV6-2 or TRBV6-3 and TRBJ1-5, with 9 bases that match TRBD1. Per the germline V gene, CDR1 is MNHEY and CDR2 is SVGEGT. The CDR3 runs 15 residues. Germline trimming cut 5 bases from V and 7 bases from J; bases unmatched to any gene: 9. The CDR3 DNA reads as TGTGCCAGCAGTCCCGACAGGGGGAGTGGGCAGCCCCAGCATTTT. Translated, it gives CASSPDRGSGQPQHF.

The chain recombines TRBV18 with TRBJ2-7; 13 bases are shared with TRBD2. Germline V CDR1 and CDR2: KGHSH, LQKENI. Unmatched junction bases numbered 13, after V lost 4 bases and J lost 7 bases. The CDR3 contains 17 residues. The CDR3 region is CASSLRLGLAGELEQYF. The CDR3 DNA reads as TGTGCCAGCTCACTGCGACTAGGACTAGCGGGAGAGTTAGAGCAGTACTTC.

The chain combines TRBV5-8 with TRBJ2-5; TRBD2 matches 11 bases. Germline V gene lookup returns CDR1 SGHTS and CDR2 YDEGEE. CDR3 length: 17 residues. The J segment lost 3 bases and the V segment lost 0 bases, leaving 7 bases of the junction unmatched. The DNA of the CDR3 is TGTGCCAGCAGCTTGGAGGGTAGCGGGAGGGCCAAAGAGACCCAGTACTTC. This translates into CASSLEGSGRAKETQYF.

The rearrangement joins TRBV5-4 to TRBJ2-3; 7 bases are shared with TRBD2. Germline CDR1 reads SGHNT; CDR2 reads YYREEE (reference sequence). The CDR3 length is 16 residues. The V and J ends lost 5 bases and 0 bases, in that order; junction bases with no gene match: 9. As DNA, the CDR3 is TGTGCCAGCAGTTCCCGGGTAGCGGGTAGCACAGATACGCAGTATTTT. This translates into CASSSRVAGSTDTQYF. Based on the CDR3 plus reference TRBV5-4 and TRBJ2-3, the full variable domain is ETGVTQSPTHLIKTRGQQVTLRCSSQSGHNTVSWYQQALGQGPQFIFQYYREEENGRGNFPPRFSGLQFPNYSSELNVNALELDDSALYLCASSSRVAGSTDTQYFGPGTRLTVL.

The chain combines TRBV28 with TRBJ1-2; tentatively, D is TRBD1 (6 bases). This CDR3 region has 14 residues. The germline CDR1 and CDR2 sequences are MDHEN and SYDVKM. The ends were cut back, 7 bases at V and 6 bases at J, with 18 bases in the middle. The CDR3 DNA sequence: TGTGCCAGCACCTACCAGGGGAGAGTAAATGGCTACACCTTC. It is translated as CASTYQGRVNGYTF.

This clone has only a few counts. This chain links TRBV2 with TRBJ1-2; 7 nucleotides agree with TRBD1. This CDR3 is built from 13 residues. Germline values: CDR1 SNHLY, CDR2 FYNNEI. V shed 2 bases, J shed 11 bases, and the junction held 8 bases outside the gene matches. The CDR3 nucleotides are TGTGCCAGCAGTGAACGGGGACAGTTAATTTACACCTTC. Its protein is CASSERGQLIYTF.

CDR3: CSVGGQGRYGYTF. The CDR3 DNA reads TGCAGCGTTGGAGGACAGGGGCGCTATGGCTACACCTTC. The chain uses TRBV29-1 and TRBJ1-2; 9 bases align to TRBD1. Germline lookup yields CDR1 SQVTM and CDR2 ANQGSEA. The trim removed 4 bases at V and 4 bases at J, leaving 4 bases unmatched. CDR3 length equals 13 residues.

The V and J genes are TRBV3-1 (or the pseudogene TRBV3-2) and TRBJ2-5; no reliable D call. Trimming pared 5 bases from V and 5 bases from J, leaving 9 bases between. The V gene's germline CDR1 is LGHDT and CDR2 YNNKEL (reference sequence). The CDR3 loop spans 12 amino acids. The CDR3 sequence is CASSSQIETQYF. CDR3 nucleotide sequence: TGTGCCAGCAGCTCACAGATTGAGACCCAGTACTTC.

The chain has TRBV21-1 and TRBJ2-5; TRBD2 is taken as the D call from the table, unchecked against the DNA. TRBV21-1 is a recognized pseudogene. This CDR3 comprises 13 residues. In DNA form, the CDR3 reads TGTGCCAGCAGCAAAGCGGGAGAAGAGACCCAGTACTTC. It codes for CASSKAGEETQYF.

The chain uses TRBV30 and TRBJ2-1; 7 positions agree with TRBD2. Germline V gene data show CDR1 as GTSNPN and CDR2 as SVGIG (reference sequence). V shed 1 base, J shed 3 bases, and the junction held 6 bases outside the gene matches. This CDR3 is built from 15 residues. The CDR3 protein is CAWSALGGGYNEQFF. The CDR3 nucleotides read TGTGCCTGGAGTGCCCTGGGCGGGGGCTACAATGAGCAGTTCTTC.

The V and J genes are TRBV10-1 and TRBJ1-5; 7 nucleotides agree with TRBD1. In germline, CDR1 is WNHNN, CDR2 SYGVQD (reference sequence). The J segment lost 2 bases and the V segment lost 11 bases, leaving 9 bases of the junction unmatched. There are 14 residues in the CDR3. CDR3 nucleotide sequence: TGCGCCGCCGACAGGGTTCAGGGCAATCAGCCCCAGCATTTT. This gives the protein CAADRVQGNQPQHF.

The chain joins TRBV5-1 to TRBJ1-3; no firm D call. Germline CDR1 reads SGHRS; CDR2 reads YFSETQ. V was clipped by 3 bases and J by 2 bases, with 18 bases between them. This CDR3 comprises 17 residues. CDR3 DNA: TGCGCCAGCAGCTCACTCCTAATAACCAACGCTGGAAACACCATATATTTT. Translating it yields CASSSLLITNAGNTIYF. Looking up the rest from reference TRBV5-1 and TRBJ1-3 gives the full variable domain: KAGVTQTPRYLIKTRGQQVTLSCSPISGHRSVSWYQQTPGQGLQFLFEYFSETQRNKGNFPGRFSGRQFSNSRSEMNVSTLELGDSALYLCASSSLLITNAGNTIYFGEGSWLTVV.

The V gene is TRBV30, the J gene TRBJ1-1, with 9 positions matching TRBD1. CDR3 length equals 17 residues. Germline V gene lookup returns CDR1 GTSNPN and CDR2 SVGIG (reference sequence). The V segment lost 3 bases and the J segment 0 bases; nucleotides outside the gene matches: 11. This CDR3 reads CAWRRGTGISMNTEAFF. The DNA for the CDR3 is TGTGCCTGGAGGCGGGGGACAGGGATTTCCATGAACACTGAAGCTTTCTTT.

The V call is TRBV27, the J call TRBJ2-5; 7 nucleotides line up with TRBD1. The V gene end was trimmed by 5 bases and the J gene end by 4 bases; junction bases not matched to a gene: 19. Per the germline V gene, CDR1 is MNHEY and CDR2 is SMNVEV (reference sequence). CDR3 length: 18 amino acids. CDR3 DNA: TGTGCCAGCAGTGTCCGACAGGGAATCGGCCCGCCAAGAGAGACCCAGTACTTC. It yields the protein CASSVRQGIGPPRETQYF.

The gene calls are TRBV4-1 and TRBJ2-4, with D perhaps TRBD2 (7 bases). CDR3 length equals 17 residues. V lost 3 bases to trimming and J lost 8 bases, with 23 bases between them. Looked up from germline, CDR1 is MGHRA and CDR2 is YSYEKL. This chain's CDR3 is CASSQGWGREIQDIQYF. The CDR3 DNA is TGCGCCAGCAGCCAGGGGTGGGGGCGGGAGATCCAGGACATTCAGTACTTC.

The V gene is TRBV6-4, the J gene TRBJ2-3; the match to TRBD2 covers 14 bases. The CDR3 has 18 amino acids. V was clipped by 2 bases and J by 4 bases; unmatched bases: 8. Germline assignment: CDR1 MRHNA and CDR2 SNTAGT. CDR3 loop: CASSDRTSGRRGADTQYF. In DNA, the CDR3 is TGTGCCAGCAGTGACAGGACTAGCGGGAGGAGAGGGGCAGATACGCAGTATTTT.

The V and J genes are TRBV28 and TRBJ1-6, with 9 bases matching TRBD1. Trimming took 6 bases from V and 5 from J; bases not matched to a gene: 14. This CDR3 is built from 18 residues. Germline V gives CDR1 MDHEN, CDR2 SYDVKM. DNA for the CDR3: TGTGCCAGCAGCGATATTCGCACAGGGGGCGCGGATAATTCACCCCTCCACTTT. Protein: CASSDIRTGGADNSPLHF.

V and J are TRBV7-9 and TRBJ2-7, with a weak D call TRBD2 (5 bases). This CDR3 region has 15 residues. V was pared by 0 bases and J by 0 bases, with 9 bases between. Germline V lookup: CDR1 SEHNR, CDR2 FQNEAQ (reference sequence). CDR3 sequence: CASSLASEGSYEQYF. CDR3 bases: TGTGCCAGCAGCTTAGCGTCCGAGGGCTCCTACGAGCAGTACTTC.

This chain links TRBV28 with TRBJ1-1; D not resolved. Trimming took off 6 bases at V and 0 bases at J, with 17 bases between the two ends. Germline values: CDR1 MDHEN, CDR2 SYDVKM. This CDR3 is built from 16 residues. CDR3 in DNA: TGTGCCAGCAGGCGCGGTGTCGGGAAATTGAACACTGAAGCTTTCTTT. Translating gives CASRRGVGKLNTEAFF. Full variable domain (outside the CDR3, taken from reference TRBV28 and TRBJ1-1): DVKVTQSSRYLVKRTGEKVFLECVQDMDHENMFWYRQDPGLGLRLIYFSYDVKMKEKGDIPEGYSVSREKKERFSLILESASTNQTSMYLCASRRGVGKLNTEAFFGQGTRLTVV.

The chain is built from TRBV6-4 and TRBJ1-3; tentatively, D is TRBD1 (6 bases). Looked up from germline, CDR1 is MRHNA and CDR2 is SNTAGT. V was shortened by 6 bases and J by 3 bases, with 18 bases between the two germline ends. The CDR3 runs 16 residues. CDR3 region: CASRDTGFRLGNTIYF. CDR3 sequence (DNA): TGTGCCAGCAGGGATACAGGGTTCAGGCTTGGAAACACCATATATTTT.

In its sample, this clone was seen a few times. V is TRBV11-3 and J is TRBJ2-5; D not resolved. V lost 0 bases and J lost 6, with 8 bases in between. CDR1 and CDR2 from the germline V gene are SGHNT and YENEEA. The CDR3 has 13 residues. The CDR3 sequence: CASSLDLIKTQYF. CDR3 bases: TGTGCCAGCAGCTTAGATCTAATAAAGACCCAGTACTTC.

The rearrangement links TRBV27 to TRBJ2-1, with TRBD1 identical over 9 bases. The CDR3 length is 14 residues. CDR1 is MNHEY and CDR2 is SMNVEV in the germline V gene (reference sequence). J gave up 3 bases and V 5 bases, and 2 bases lay outside the gene matches. The CDR3 nucleotides read TGTGCCAGCAGTGACAGGGGGGGCTACAATGAGCAGTTCTTC. Translated, it gives CASSDRGGYNEQFF.

This clone appeared once. One end of the junction does not line up with germline, which may come from a read error. The chain employs TRBV7-7 and TRBJ2-2, with TRBD1 identical over 10 bases. Germline assignment: CDR1 SSHAT and CDR2 FNYEAQ (reference sequence). The CDR3 covers 16 residues. Here the CDR3 reads CASSPTGTGDAGELFF. In DNA, the CDR3 is TGTGCTAGCAGCCCAACCGGGACAGGGGACGCCGGGGAGCTGTTTTTT.